Presented here are 15 T cell receptor beta chains from one specimen sequenced in a study of technical replicates of blood from a handful of donors. Libraries were prepared by immunoSEQ multiplex PCR; TCRdb keeps only in-frame clonotypes and omits some of them. The table includes fewer than 85,000 clones, roughly 94% detected once. Sequenced: T cells isolated from PBMCs. The receptor source for this set is a human donor in good health.

V gene TRBV5-1 combines with J gene TRBJ2-3, with 10 bases aligning to TRBD2. There are 16 residues in the CDR3. Germline V gives CDR1 SGHRS, CDR2 YFSETQ. J lost 0 bases, V lost 4 bases, and 5 bases had no gene match. CDR3 coding DNA: TGCGCCAGCAGCCCTAGCGGGGGCCATAGCACAGATACGCAGTATTTT. This sequence encodes CASSPSGGHSTDTQYF.

This chain connects TRBV30 to TRBJ1-4; the match to TRBD1 covers 7 bases. CDR1 is GTSNPN and CDR2 is SVGIG in the germline V gene (reference sequence). J was trimmed by 8 bases and V by 1 base; bases with no gene match: 4. CDR3 length: 13 residues. CDR3 bases: TGTGCCTGGAGTGGACAGGGTGGCGAAAAACTGTTTTTT. Encoded protein: CAWSGQGGEKLFF.

This clone was counted a single time. The chain has TRBV6-1 and TRBJ2-7; TRBD1 matches at 8 bases. The junction had 6 bases not matched to a gene; V was cut back by 6 bases and J by 2 bases. This CDR3 is built from 14 residues. Germline CDR1 is MNHNS and CDR2 is SASEGT. DNA for the CDR3: TGTGCCAGCAGGCAGGGGGCCCCGGCCTACGAGCAGTACTTC. Translating gives CASRQGAPAYEQYF.

The sample holds one count of this clone. The rearrangement uses TRBV29-1 and TRBJ2-1; 9 bases match TRBD2. There are 15 residues in the CDR3. From germline, CDR1 is SQVTM and CDR2 ANQGSEA. The junction had 12 bases not matched to a gene; V was cut back by 4 bases and J by 8 bases. The CDR3 DNA reads as TGCAGCGTTGTTTCTCCCAGCGGGGGGTGGGATGAGCAGTTCTTC. Its translation: CSVVSPSGGWDEQFF.

The chain carries TRBV7-9 and TRBJ2-7, with TRBD1 identical over 7 bases. There are 16 residues in the CDR3. Unmatched junction bases numbered 8, after V lost 2 bases and J lost 1 base. Germline assignment: CDR1 SEHNR and CDR2 FQNEAQ (reference sequence). CDR3 loop: CASSLNRGLLSYEQYF. In DNA form, the CDR3 reads TGTGCCAGCAGCTTAAACAGGGGATTATTGTCCTACGAGCAGTACTTC.

V usage is TRBV7-2 and J usage is TRBJ1-2; 7 bases are a match to TRBD1. Germline V gives CDR1 SGHTA, CDR2 FQGNSA. The CDR3 runs 15 residues. V gave up 0 bases and J gave up 1 base; unmatched junction bases: 2. DNA of the CDR3: TGTGCCAGCAGCTTAGCGTGGGACAGTAACTATGGCTACACCTTC. Amino acids: CASSLAWDSNYGYTF.

The table lists this clone with a count of one. The chain couples TRBV2 to TRBJ2-1, with a weak D call TRBD1 (5 bases). There are 13 residues in the CDR3. Germline V lookup: CDR1 SNHLY, CDR2 FYNNEI. V was trimmed by 8 bases and J by 0 bases, leaving 8 bases between them. CDR3 amino acids: CASVRGSYNEQFF. The CDR3 coding sequence is TGTGCCAGCGTAAGGGGCTCCTACAATGAGCAGTTCTTC.

The chain couples TRBV7-6 to TRBJ2-3, with D possibly TRBD2 on 6 matching bases. Deletions cut 1 base from V and 4 bases from J, with 12 bases between. The CDR3 has 15 residues. From germline, CDR1 is SGHVS and CDR2 FNYEAQ. For the CDR3, the DNA is TGTGCCAGCAGCTTAGGGCGGGGACCCGCAGATACGCAGTATTTT. Residues: CASSLGRGPADTQYF.

This chain joins TRBV6-5 and TRBJ1-1; the D gene is possibly TRBD1 (5 bases). The CDR3 length is 15 residues. Germline values: CDR1 MNHEY, CDR2 SVGAGI. The ends were cut back, 0 bases at V and 6 bases at J, with 14 bases in the middle. CDR3 DNA: TGTGCCAGCAGTTACTCAATGGGGGAGGAAGCTGAAGCTTTCTTT. This translates into CASSYSMGEEAEAFF.

This clone was counted a single time. V gene TRBV19 combines with J gene TRBJ1-1, with TRBD1 matching 10 bases. The J segment lost 2 bases and the V segment lost 8 bases, leaving 11 bases of the junction unmatched. Germline-derived CDR1 and CDR2 are LNHDA and SQIVND (reference sequence). The CDR3 runs 16 residues. DNA for the CDR3: TGTGCCAGTGGCCCGGGACAGGGGATCTTCAACACTGAAGCTTTCTTT. This gives the protein CASGPGQGIFNTEAFF. The full variable domain, completed using reference TRBV19 and TRBJ1-1, is DGGITQSPKYLFRKEGQNVTLSCEQNLNHDAMYWYRQDPGQGLRLIYYSQIVNDFQKGDIAEGYSVSREKKESFPLTVTSAQKNPTAFYLCASGPGQGIFNTEAFFGQGTRLTVV.

The rearrangement uses TRBV5-5 and TRBJ2-3; 7 positions agree with TRBD1. This CDR3 has 15 amino acids. V lost 2 bases, J lost 2 bases, and 5 bases stayed unmatched. Per germline, CDR1 SGHKS and CDR2 YYEKEE (reference sequence). CDR3 coding DNA: TGTGCCAGCAGCTTAACGGGACAGACCACAGATACGCAGTATTTT. Translating it yields CASSLTGQTTDTQYF.

This chain uses TRBV6-5 with TRBJ1-2; D ambiguous. The V end lost 2 bases, the J end lost 8 bases, and 18 bases lay between the germline ends. CDR3 length: 15 amino acids. CDR1 and CDR2 from the germline V gene are MNHEY and SVGAGI. DNA for the CDR3: TGTGCCAGCAGTTACGACGGCGTCAGTTCTAGGGGCTACACCTTC. Its protein product is CASSYDGVSSRGYTF.

This clone has a single count. V usage is TRBV2 and J usage is TRBJ2-7, with D hard to call. The V gene's germline CDR1 is SNHLY and CDR2 FYNNEI. The CDR3 covers 12 residues. The V and J ends lost 4 bases and 6 bases respectively, with 10 bases between them. CDR3 region: CASSGGRGEQYF. CDR3 DNA: TGTGCCAGCAGTGGTGGCCGTGGCGAGCAGTACTTC.

The genes are TRBV10-3 and TRBJ1-5, with D unclear. CDR1 is ENHRY, CDR2 SYGVKD, per germline. V lost 7 bases and J lost 0, with 13 bases in between. This CDR3 contains 15 residues. CDR3: CAINQEKHSNQPQHF. CDR3 nucleotides: TGTGCCATCAATCAGGAAAAGCATAGCAATCAGCCCCAGCATTTT.

This clone was detected once. The chain recombines TRBV19 with TRBJ1-2; D is ambiguous. V was clipped by 3 bases and J by 7 bases, with 15 bases between them. CDR1 LNHDA and CDR2 SQIVND come from the germline V gene (reference sequence). There are 14 residues in the CDR3. CDR3 sequence reads: CASSIEPPRGGYTF. The DNA for the CDR3 is TGTGCCAGTAGTATCGAGCCTCCCCGGGGTGGCTACACCTTC.